This T cell receptor (beta chain) was identified during a study of shared clonotypes between healthy human individuals. Study as a whole: Aged between 18 and 49, the donors were two women and a few men. Study results and caveats: Naive subsets typically showed greater estimated richness than memory subsets. Rarefaction demonstrated incomplete sorted-subset sequencing despite large depth.

This CDR3 has 13 residues. From germline, CDR1 is SGHDT and CDR2 YYEEEE. Trimming stripped 2 bases from V and 7 bases from J, with 12 bases between. The investigators split CD4+ cells into a CD45RA+ naive subset and a CD45RA-negative memory subset. Concerning this clone: No antigen is known for it.

Profiling relied on immunoSEQ multiplex PCR, and the TCRdb table lists in-frame clones only, not all of them. The sample holds 980,000 or so clones; 76% are singletons and the top ten take approximately 1.5%. Sequencing was done on a sample of memory CD4+ T cells sorted from blood. Noted subset: CD45RA-negative fraction. This rearrangement joins TRBV5-6 to TRBJ2-5; D is uncertain. The sequence came from a young man in good health. The CDR3 is CASSFTGYVTQYF. The CDR3 DNA reads as TGTGCCAGCAGCTTCACCGGGTACGTGACCCAGTACTTC.